The subject of this entry is one T cell receptor (beta chain). A much larger clone lies one base from this, so it may be a read error. This sample stems from a study of cytomegalovirus exposure and HLA in healthy donors. Looked up from germline, CDR1 is MRHNA and CDR2 is SNTAGT. The CDR3 is made up of 13 amino acids. Primers: 60 Vbeta forward and 13 Jbeta reverse. Measured with immunoSEQ multiplex PCR; TCRdb has only the in-frame clones, and not every one. Among 55,000 to 65,000 clones listed, roughly 84% were seen once. The TCR sequence derives from a human donor in good health. Sequencing input: PBMCs. This chain uses TRBV6-4 with TRBJ2-2, with D perhaps TRBD2 (5 bases). CDR3 protein: CASSDKDTGELSF. CDR3 coding DNA: TGTGCCAGCTCCGACAAAGACACCGGGGAGCTGTCTTTT.